The 17 T cell receptor beta chains below were found in one sample sequenced in a study of shared clonotypes between healthy human individuals. Clones were sequenced by immunoSEQ multiplex PCR, and TCRdb holds only the in-frame ones, with some missing. The sample has around 2,000,000 clones, 85% to 95% seen once. The sequenced material came from naive CD4+ T cells sorted from blood. Subset described: CD45RA+ positively selected. The receptors here all came from a man aged 18-30 years in good health.

The rearrangement uses TRBV5-1 and TRBJ2-2, with a tentative D call TRBD1 (6 bases). Looked up from germline, CDR1 is SGHRS and CDR2 is YFSETQ. The CDR3 covers 15 residues. With 0 bases removed from V and 6 bases from J, the gap between germline ends came to 12 bases. The CDR3 reads CASSLVQGSAGELFF. The CDR3, as DNA: TGCGCCAGCAGCTTGGTACAGGGTAGTGCCGGGGAGCTGTTTTTT.

About this clone itself: The sample contains more than one DNA sequence encoding this CDR3. The V gene is TRBV30, the J gene TRBJ2-2; D uncertain. Germline assignment: CDR1 GTSNPN and CDR2 SVGIG (reference sequence). Trimming shortened V by 2 bases and J by 1 base, and 8 bases separated the two germline ends. This CDR3 spans 14 amino acids. CDR3 nucleotides: TGTGCCTGGAGTAGTGGCAAGAACACCGGGGAGCTGTTTTTT. It translates to CAWSSGKNTGELFF.

The chain uses TRBV13 and TRBJ2-2, with TRBD2 as a possible D gene (5 bases). From germline, CDR1 is PRHDT and CDR2 FYEKMQ (reference sequence). This CDR3 region has 15 residues. V lost 3 bases and J 3 bases, leaving 11 bases between the germline ends. CDR3 coding DNA: TGTGCCAGCAGCTTCCGGGCGGGCGACACCGGGGAGCTGTTTTTT. Its protein is CASSFRAGDTGELFF.

This clone was observed a single time. This sequence joins TRBV6-5 and TRBJ1-2; 7 bases map to TRBD1. After removal of 8 bases from V and 0 bases from J, the junction contained 6 bases not matched to a gene. The CDR3 sequence is 14 residues long. From germline, CDR1 is MNHEY and CDR2 SVGAGI. In DNA, the CDR3 is TGTGCCAGCGCCCGAGGGGGCCCTAACTATGGCTACACCTTC. The encoded protein is CASARGGPNYGYTF.

This clone appeared a single time. The rearrangement joins TRBV13 to TRBJ2-2; TRBD1 matches 8 bases. Per the germline V gene, CDR1 is PRHDT and CDR2 is FYEKMQ (reference sequence). J was trimmed by 3 bases and V by 2 bases; bases with no gene match: 5. CDR3 length: 16 amino acids. The CDR3 DNA sequence: TGTGCCAGCAGCTTAAATAACAGGGGGTACACCGGGGAGCTGTTTTTT. This sequence encodes CASSLNNRGYTGELFF.

This chain uses TRBV18 with TRBJ1-1, with D unresolved. V lost 5 bases and J 4 bases, leaving 8 bases between the germline ends. CDR3 length: 12 residues. CDR1 KGHSH and CDR2 LQKENI come from the germline V gene. DNA of the CDR3: TGTGCCAGCTCAGGGAAAGGCACTGAAGCTTTCTTT. Amino acids: CASSGKGTEAFF.

The rearrangement uses TRBV2 and TRBJ2-1; D gene uncertain. CDR3 length: 11 amino acids. The germline V gene encodes CDR1 SNHLY and CDR2 FYNNEI. Trimming cost V 6 bases and J 4 bases, with 4 bases left between them. The CDR3 region has the DNA TGTGCCAGCAGAATTTACAATGAGCAGTTCTTC. This sequence encodes CASRIYNEQFF.

V is TRBV12-5 and J is TRBJ2-5; tentative D call: TRBD1 (5 bases). V dropped 7 bases and J dropped 5 bases, with 17 bases sitting between them. CDR3 length: 14 amino acids. Germline V gene data show CDR1 as LGHNT and CDR2 as FRNRAP. The CDR3 DNA reads TGTGCTAGTGCCTCTATCATAGGGGTGGAGACCCAGTACTTC. Translating it yields CASASIIGVETQYF.

This clone is a singleton in its sample. In DNA form, the CDR3 reads TGTGCCTGGAGTGTAGAGGGGCTAGGTCGGGAAAAACTGTTTTTT. This codes for CAWSVEGLGREKLFF. The chain employs TRBV30 and TRBJ1-4, with D possibly being TRBD1 (5 bases). Trimming took off 0 bases at V and 8 bases at J, with 16 bases between the two ends. The CDR3 contains 15 residues. Germline CDR1 reads GTSNPN; CDR2 reads SVGIG (reference sequence).

Points on this clone: Other DNA sequences from this sample encode an identical CDR3 as well. DNA of the CDR3: TGTGCCAGTAGTATACCCCCCTACGAGCAGTACTTC. Its translation: CASSIPPYEQYF. The genes are TRBV19 and TRBJ2-7, with D hard to call. CDR3 size: 12 residues. CDR1 LNHDA and CDR2 SQIVND come from the germline V gene (reference sequence). Trimming cost V 2 bases and J 2 bases, with 4 bases left between them.

This rearrangement joins TRBV11-2 to TRBJ2-7; D gene unclear. The CDR3 loop spans 12 amino acids. Trimming took 2 bases from V and 5 from J, leaving 7 bases between them. The germline gives CDR1 SGHAT, CDR2 FQNNGV. CDR3 residues: CASSLSHNEQYF. CDR3 sequence (DNA): TGTGCCAGCAGCTTAAGCCATAACGAGCAGTACTTC. Looking up the rest from reference TRBV11-2 and TRBJ2-7 gives the full variable domain: EAGVAQSPRYKIIEKRQSVAFWCNPISGHATLYWYQQILGQGPKLLIQFQNNGVVDDSQLPKDRFSAERLKGVDSTLKIQPAKLEDSAVYLCASSLSHNEQYFGPGTRLTVT.

The chain uses TRBV10-2 and TRBJ2-1, with TRBD2 as a possible D gene (5 bases). Germline V gives CDR1 WSHSY, CDR2 SAAADI. This CDR3 spans 13 amino acids. Trimming pared 10 bases from V and 4 bases from J, leaving 14 bases between. For the CDR3, the DNA is TGCGCCACCCTGCGAGCGGAGTACAATGAGCAGTTCTTC. Translation: CATLRAEYNEQFF.

A word on this clone: Different DNA sequences within this sample yield the same CDR3. The chain uses TRBV6-5 and TRBJ2-5; a weak D match, TRBD1 (6 bases). Trimming shortened V by 9 bases and J by 5 bases, and 10 bases separated the two germline ends. The length of the CDR3 is 11 residues. Germline assignment: CDR1 MNHEY and CDR2 SVGAGI. CDR3 region: CASSRGETQYF. The CDR3 nucleotides are TGTGCCAGTTCGAGGGGGGAGACCCAGTACTTC.

Details on this clone: Other DNA sequences in this specimen translate into the identical CDR3. The chain recombines TRBV7-8 with TRBJ1-5; D call uncertain. Germline V CDR1 and CDR2: SGHVS, FQNEAQ. The CDR3 is 15 residues long. V lost 1 base and J lost 1, with 8 bases in between. The CDR3 region is CASSLGGSSNQPQHF. In nucleotides, the CDR3 is TGTGCCAGCAGCTTAGGGGGATCCAGCAATCAGCCCCAGCATTTT.

Details on this clone: At one of its ends the junction is not consistent with the germline gene, which may arise from a read error. At the DNA level, this CDR3 is encoded by other sequences in the same sample as well. The chain recombines TRBV5-1 with TRBJ1-1, with D possibly matching TRBD1 (6 bases). CDR3 size: 15 residues. Germline values: CDR1 SGHRS, CDR2 YFSETQ. The CDR3 region has the DNA TGCGCCAGCAGCTTGGTTACAGGGATGAACACTGAGGCTTTCTTT. This codes for CASSLVTGMNTEAFF.

The chain combines TRBV6-1 with TRBJ1-3; D is unresolved. The CDR3 is 14 residues long. Per germline, CDR1 MNHNS and CDR2 SASEGT. Trimming took 5 bases from V and 1 from J, leaving 9 bases between them. The DNA for the CDR3 is TGTGCCAGCAGTCCTCAGAAATCTGGAAACACCATATATTTT. It specifies CASSPQKSGNTIYF.

The genes are TRBV13 and TRBJ2-7; 8 positions match TRBD2. The CDR3 contains 19 residues. Germline loops: CDR1 PRHDT, CDR2 FYEKMQ (reference sequence). V shed 5 bases, J shed 0 bases, and the junction held 18 bases outside the gene matches. CDR3 amino acids: CASSHARWRGDSNSYEQYF. DNA of the CDR3: TGTGCCAGCAGCCACGCCCGGTGGCGGGGGGACTCGAACTCCTACGAGCAGTACTTC.